These T cell receptor beta chains were read from a single sample in a study of blood T cell repertoires in COVID-19. Sequencing was performed with immunoSEQ multiplex PCR; in TCRdb, only in-frame clones are kept and a portion is missing. The table has around 23,000 clones, about 88% seen once. Sequencing was carried out using peripheral blood. Receptor source: a human donor in a cohort sampled during active COVID-19. Both conserved end residues are part of each CDR3. Fields, in order: clone size, D gene, J gene, V gene, CDR3 protein, CDR3 DNA. D genes are given only for firm matches. A row's size may be missing; if present it is once, few, many or a size class.

. TRBD2 TRBJ2-1 TRBV11-2 CASSLNRDYLTSYDEQFF TGTGCCAGCAGTCTAAACCGGGACTACCTCACCTCCTACGATGAGCAGTTCTTC
. TRBD1 TRBJ2-7 TRBV4-1 CASSQIPGQVAYEQYF TGCGCCAGCAGCCAGATCCCGGGACAGGTTGCCTACGAGCAGTACTTC
. TRBD1 TRBJ1-5 TRBV12-5 CASGFKAGTGQGDSNQPQHF TGTGCTAGTGGTTTTAAGGCCGGGACAGGGCAAGGTGATAGCAATCAGCCCCAGCATTTT
. TRBD1 TRBJ1-2 TRBV27 CASSTSSGQRIYGYTF TGTGCCAGCAGTACATCGTCGGGACAGCGGATTTATGGCTACACCTTC
. . TRBJ2-3 TRBV5-1 CASSLAGHHVTDTQYF TGCGCCAGCAGCTTGGCTGGACACCATGTTACAGATACGCAGTATTTT
. . TRBJ1-5 TRBV18 CASSPSERQPQHF TGTGCCAGCTCACCATCGGAGAGGCAGCCCCAGCATTTT
. . TRBJ2-5 TRBV4-2 CASSQGTRQETQYF TGTGCCAGCAGCCAAGGAACCAGACAAGAGACCCAGTACTTC
once TRBD1 TRBJ1-5 TRBV7-2 CASSLAGTGNNQPQHF TGTGCCAGCAGCTTAGCAGGGACAGGGAATAATCAGCCCCAGCATTTT
once TRBD2 TRBJ2-1 TRBV5-1 CASSQALAGGATYNEQFF TGCGCCAGCAGCCAAGCACTAGCGGGAGGCGCTACCTACAATGAGCAGTTCTTC
medium-sized TRBD1 TRBJ1-2 TRBV6-6 CASRPGTGVGGYTF TGTGCCAGCAGGCCTGGGACAGGGGTCGGTGGCTACACCTTC
. TRBD1 TRBJ2-7 TRBV7-8 CASSITGTGTNEQYF TGTGCCAGCAGCATAACCGGGACAGGGACAAACGAGCAGTACTTC
. TRBD2 TRBJ2-1 TRBV7-6 CASSATPGGDGGQFF TGTGCCAGCAGCGCCACACCGGGGGGTGACGGGGGTCAGTTCTTC
. . TRBJ2-7 TRBV18 CASSPAGTNSYEQYF TGTGCCAGCTCACCAGCCGGGACAAACTCCTACGAGCAGTACTTC
. . TRBJ2-4 TRBV23-1 CASKVGEGDIQYF TGCGCCAGCAAGGTGGGGGAGGGGGACATTCAGTACTTC
. . TRBJ1-4 TRBV29-1 CSVGGLDSEKLFF TGCAGCGTTGGAGGCTTGGACAGTGAAAAACTGTTTTTT
. TRBD2 TRBJ2-3 TRBV2 CASSPRLAGDFTDTQYF TGTGCCAGCAGTCCCCGACTAGCGGGGGATTTCACAGATACGCAGTATTTT
. . TRBJ2-7 TRBV7-9 CASSLTGYGQYF TGTGCCAGCAGCTTAACGGGATACGGGCAGTACTTC
once . TRBJ2-1 TRBV7-2 CASSRTGFNEQFF TGTGCCAGCAGTCGCACAGGGTTCAATGAGCAGTTCTTC
. . TRBJ2-1 TRBV7-9 CASSLAGAGRSYNEQFF TGTGCCAGCAGCTTAGCGGGGGCCGGCCGTTCCTACAATGAGCAGTTCTTC
few . TRBJ2-4 TRBV5-1 CASATTGDIQYF TGCGCCAGCGCTACAACGGGGGACATTCAGTACTTC